One T cell receptor (beta chain) is described in this entry. Antigen: not known. Trimming left V 3 bases short and J 7 bases short, with 10 bases between. CDR1 is SNHLY, CDR2 FYNNEI, per germline. The CDR3 spans 14 residues. Sequencing of cultured CD4+ T cell DNA used the Oncomine TCR Beta short-read assay. TCRdb passed the PCR reads through MiXCR, listing each CDR3 protein once. This table holds 13,000 to 15,000 distinct CDR3 sequences, approximately 55% found once. This record comes from a study of vaccination and CD4 T cells after COVID-19. Study summary: Convalescents were six males and four females, two of them Hispanic. Post-vaccine specimens were obtained a median about 73 days after dose two (range 14 to 241). Overlapping spike peptides from SARS-CoV-2, HCoV-NL63, HCoV-OC43 and HCoV-229E served to stimulate the cells.

Specified treatment: approximately nine-day PBMC culture with coronavirus spike peptide pools or control peptides (ViraFEST assay). General observations from the study: The median number of SARS-CoV-2-reactive clonotypes increased from roughly 22 to 38, a change that did not reach significance.

The origin of this receptor is a human donor who had recovered from COVID-19. This chain connects TRBV2 to TRBJ1-6; TRBD1 is a possible D gene (6 bases). The sequencing here drew on CD4+ T cells from blood, cultured in vitro, taken before SARS-CoV-2 vaccination. CDR3 residues: CASSDWQGNSPLHF. The CDR3 bases are TGTGCCAGCAGTGATTGGCAGGGGAATTCACCCCTCCACTTT.